A single sample is the source of the 8 T cell receptor beta chains below, sequenced in a study of neurological immune-mediated disorders. TCRdb itself ran the 5' RACE reads through MiXCR, one entry per CDR3 protein. This repertoire shows tens of thousands of distinct CDR3 sequences, 9.4% found once; its top ten account for 1.5% to 2%. Sequenced input: PBMCs. The receptors come from a man aged 50 to 60 in good health.

As to this clonotype: The junction does not match germline at one end; this may be a read error. The rearrangement joins TRBV5-1 to TRBJ2-1; D unresolved. The CDR3 sequence is 13 residues long. Germline CDR1 is SGHRS and CDR2 is YFSETQ. The CDR3 sequence: CVSSLGTYNEQFF. Here the CDR3 DNA reads TGCGTCAGCAGCTTGGGCACTTACAATGAGCAGTTCTTC.

This clonotype was observed at least ten times. This chain links TRBV5-5 with TRBJ1-4, with D perhaps TRBD1 (6 bases). This CDR3 contains 15 residues. Trimming shortened V by 3 bases and J by 0 bases, and 9 bases separated the two germline ends. The germline CDR1 and CDR2 sequences are SGHKS and YYEKEE (reference sequence). CDR3 in amino acids: CASSSTGTTNEKLFF. The CDR3 nucleotides are TGTGCCAGCAGCTCTACAGGGACAACTAATGAAAAACTGTTTTTT.

Ten or more counts support this clonotype. V gene TRBV20-1 combines with J gene TRBJ2-7, with D possibly called TRBD1 or TRBD2 (5 bases each). V lost 5 bases and J lost 2, with 16 bases in between. CDR3 length: 14 residues. CDR1 and CDR2 from the germline V gene are DFQATT and SNEGSKA (reference sequence). The DNA of the CDR3 is TGCAGTGCTGGGGGTAAGGCCCTAACCTACGAGCAGTACTTC. Its protein is CSAGGKALTYEQYF.

This clonotype was recorded many times. The rearrangement uses TRBV7-6 and TRBJ2-2; 9 positions agree with TRBD2. Germline CDR1 is SGHVS and CDR2 is FNYEAQ. Unmatched junction bases numbered 15, after V lost 5 bases and J lost 8 bases. CDR3 size: 17 residues. CDR3 nucleotides: TGTGCCAGCAGCACGTTAATAGCGGGGGCCCCGGAGGGGGAGCTGTTTTTT. As protein: CASSTLIAGAPEGELFF. The full variable domain, rest sourced from reference TRBV7-6 and TRBJ2-2, is GAGVSQSPRYKVTKRGQDVALRCDPISGHVSLYWYRQALGQGPEFLTYFNYEAQQDKSGLPNDRFSAERPEGSISTLTIQRTEQRDSAMYRCASSTLIAGAPEGELFFGEGSRLTVL.

This clonotype occurred many times. The chain carries TRBV5-1 and TRBJ1-1, with a weak D call TRBD1 (5 bases). CDR3 length: 13 residues. The germline V and J ends were trimmed by 0 bases and 5 bases, with 8 bases remaining between them. The germline CDR1 and CDR2 sequences are SGHRS and YFSETQ. The CDR3 region has the DNA TGCGCCAGCAGCTTGGCAGGGAGGACTGAAGCTTTCTTT. Translating gives CASSLAGRTEAFF.

This clonotype appeared many times. V is TRBV7-9 and J is TRBJ1-6, with D perhaps TRBD1 (6 bases). The CDR3 covers 15 residues. Germline V gene sequence: CDR1 SEHNR, CDR2 FQNEAQ (reference sequence). Trimming pared 1 base from V and 8 bases from J, leaving 12 bases between. CDR3 in DNA: TGTGCCAGCAGCTTAGGAGGGGGGATGGATTCACCCCTCCACTTT. Translating gives CASSLGGGMDSPLHF.

This clonotype occurred many times. V and J are TRBV20-1 and TRBJ2-5; TRBD2 agrees at 9 bases. In germline, CDR1 is DFQATT, CDR2 SNEGSKA (reference sequence). There are 13 residues in the CDR3. The J segment lost 2 bases and the V segment lost 6 bases, leaving 4 bases of the junction unmatched. DNA of the CDR3: TGCAGTGCGCGGACTAGCGTTCAAGAGACCCAGTACTTC. Protein sequence: CSARTSVQETQYF.

The table lists this clonotype with many counts. This chain connects TRBV20-1 to TRBJ2-7; no reliable D call. This CDR3 comprises 13 residues. Between the trimmed V and J ends, which lost 5 bases and 1 base, there was a span of 12 bases. CDR1 is DFQATT and CDR2 is SNEGSKA in the germline V gene (reference sequence). CDR3 coding DNA: TGCAGTGCTTTAGCCTATTTGTCCTACGAGCAGTACTTC. This translates into CSALAYLSYEQYF.